The 24 T cell receptor beta chains given below trace back to one sample, sequenced in a study of response to subunit inactivated influenza vaccine. One entry per CDR3 protein results from TCRdb running MiXCR on the RT-PCR reads. The sample includes around 750,000 distinct CDR3 sequences, around 20% of them seen just once. Here the sequenced sample was PBMCs from blood, taken 4 to 6 days after vaccination. These receptors originate from a man aged 45-65 years who received an inactivated influenza vaccine.

The rearrangement uses TRBV5-1 and TRBJ2-2, with D perhaps given as TRBD1 or TRBD2 (6 bases each). Trimming shortened V by 1 base and J by 0 bases, and 10 bases separated the two germline ends. Germline CDR1 is SGHRS and CDR2 is YFSETQ. The CDR3 is 16 residues long. This CDR3 reads CASSLLGGSNTGELFF. The CDR3 coding sequence is TGCGCCAGCAGCTTGCTAGGGGGGTCGAACACCGGGGAGCTGTTTTTT.

The V and J genes are TRBV3-1 and TRBJ2-7; a possible D gene is TRBD1 (5 bases). Germline CDR1 is LGHDT and CDR2 is YNNKEL (reference sequence). CDR3 length equals 16 residues. Trimming removed 1 base from V and 2 bases from J, with 15 bases in between. The CDR3 protein is CASSQGIRTQTYEQYF. The CDR3 nucleotides read TGTGCCAGCAGCCAAGGGATCCGGACACAGACCTACGAGCAGTACTTC.

This clonotype was observed many times. The V call is TRBV12-3 or TRBV12-4, the J call TRBJ1-1; D may be TRBD1 (5 bases). V lost 3 bases and J lost 1, with 6 bases in between. This CDR3 is 13 amino acids long. The CDR3 protein is CASSFGQNTEAFF. The CDR3 region has the DNA TGTGCCAGCAGTTTCGGACAGAACACTGAAGCTTTCTTT.

This clonotype was detected many times. The J gene is TRBJ2-2, the V gene TRBV27; D remains ambiguous. The CDR3 length is 12 residues. CDR1 is MNHEY, CDR2 SMNVEV, per germline (reference sequence). With 6 bases removed from V and 1 base from J, the gap between germline ends came to 3 bases. CDR3 sequence: CASSKNTGELFF. DNA of the CDR3: TGTGCCAGCAGCAAGAACACCGGGGAGCTGTTTTTT.

CDR3 sequence (DNA): TGCAGTGCCAGTAGCACCCATAATTCACCCCTCCACTTT. Translating gives CSASSTHNSPLHF. The chain is built from TRBV20-1 and TRBJ1-6; D gene uncertain. The CDR3 has 13 residues. Trimming cost V 6 bases and J 5 bases, with 11 bases left between them. Germline values: CDR1 DFQATT, CDR2 SNEGSKA (reference sequence).

This clonotype was recorded a few times. The chain carries TRBV29-1 and TRBJ2-5; no definite D call. Trimming shortened V by 0 bases and J by 7 bases, and 15 bases separated the two germline ends. Per the germline V gene, CDR1 is SQVTM and CDR2 is ANQGSEA. The CDR3 runs to 14 residues. Here the CDR3 reads CSVEDGEVRGTQYF. CDR3 DNA: TGCAGCGTTGAAGATGGGGAAGTTCGTGGGACCCAGTACTTC.

The CDR3 is CASSYGGGDRVGEQFF. CDR3 nucleotides: TGTGCCAGCAGTTACGGTGGAGGGGACAGGGTAGGTGAGCAGTTCTTC. The V and J genes are TRBV6-2 or TRBV6-3 and TRBJ2-1, with TRBD1 identical over 9 bases. This CDR3 is 16 amino acids long. Trimming removed 2 bases from V and 9 bases from J; junction bases left unmatched: 11. The germline V gene has CDR1 MNHEY and CDR2 SVGEGT.

V is TRBV7-9 and J is TRBJ2-1, with no clear D. V was cut by 7 bases and J by 9 bases, with 16 bases left in between. CDR1 is SEHNR and CDR2 is FQNEAQ in the germline V gene (reference sequence). This CDR3 spans 13 amino acids. The CDR3 bases are TGTGCCAGCACCTCTTTGATGTGGGGTGAGCAGTTCTTC. Translation gives CASTSLMWGEQFF.

The chain combines TRBV7-8 with TRBJ1-3, with 9 bases aligning to TRBD1. Germline assignment: CDR1 SGHVS and CDR2 FQNEAQ. The CDR3 is 17 residues long. V shed 2 bases, J shed 4 bases, and the junction held 9 bases outside the gene matches. The CDR3 sequence is CASSLYDRGNGGNTIYF. Here the CDR3 DNA reads TGTGCCAGCAGCTTATACGACAGGGGGAACGGCGGAAACACCATATATTTT.

V usage is TRBV27 and J usage is TRBJ2-7; 7 bases agree with TRBD1. CDR3 length: 14 amino acids. The trim removed 5 bases at V and 9 bases at J, leaving 13 bases unmatched. Germline V lookup: CDR1 MNHEY, CDR2 SMNVEV (reference sequence). CDR3 bases: TGTGCCAGCAGTCTAAGACAGGGTTATCACGGGCAGTACTTC. It specifies CASSLRQGYHGQYF.

This clonotype was observed a few times. The gene calls are TRBV4-2 and TRBJ1-6; D remains unclear. Trimming pared 0 bases from V and 7 bases from J, leaving 13 bases between. There are 16 residues in the CDR3. The germline gives CDR1 LGHNA, CDR2 YNFKEQ. Here the CDR3 reads CASSQESRVRNSPLHF. The CDR3 nucleotides are TGTGCCAGCAGCCAAGAAAGTCGGGTTCGGAATTCACCCCTCCACTTT.

V is TRBV20-1 and J is TRBJ2-1; tentatively, D is TRBD2 (7 bases). The CDR3 extends over 14 amino acids. CDR1 DFQATT and CDR2 SNEGSKA come from the germline V gene (reference sequence). Between the trimmed V and J ends, which lost 2 bases and 5 bases, there was a span of 13 bases. The CDR3 sequence is CSARTAGHNNEQFF. Here the CDR3 DNA reads TGCAGTGCTAGAACAGCGGGACATAACAATGAGCAGTTCTTC.

This clonotype has a handful of counts. The rearrangement joins TRBV12-3 or TRBV12-4 to TRBJ1-6; maybe TRBD1 (5 bases). Trimming removed 4 bases from V and 3 bases from J, with 10 bases in between. The CDR3 has 15 amino acids. This CDR3 reads CASSSGRLYNSPLHF. In DNA form, the CDR3 reads TGTGCCAGCAGTTCGGGACGTCTCTATAATTCACCCCTCCACTTT.

J is TRBJ2-1 and V is TRBV7-9, with D perhaps assigned TRBD1 or TRBD2 (5 bases each). Germline-derived CDR1 and CDR2 are SEHNR and FQNEAQ (reference sequence). This CDR3 has 11 residues. The ends were cut back, 6 bases at V and 10 bases at J, with 10 bases in the middle. CDR3 region: CASSWDGEQFF. CDR3 nucleotide sequence: TGTGCCAGCAGTTGGGACGGGGAGCAGTTCTTC.

This clonotype was seen only a few times. This sequence joins TRBV29-1 and TRBJ2-3; 13 bases line up with TRBD2. In germline, CDR1 is SQVTM, CDR2 ANQGSEA. Unmatched junction bases numbered 8, after V lost 4 bases and J lost 4 bases. CDR3 length: 16 residues. CDR3 DNA: TGCAGCGTTGGGATACCGGGACTAGCGGGATCAGATACGCAGTATTTT. Amino acids: CSVGIPGLAGSDTQYF.

This clonotype was recorded at least ten times. V is TRBV28 and J is TRBJ2-7; 8 bases agree with TRBD1. CDR1 and CDR2 from the germline V gene are MDHEN and SYDVKM. With V trimmed by 4 bases and J by 3 bases, 11 bases remained unmatched. The CDR3 loop spans 16 amino acids. The CDR3 reads CASSYYSRGRDYEQYF. The CDR3 nucleotides read TGTGCCAGCAGTTACTATTCCAGGGGGCGCGACTACGAGCAGTACTTC. Full variable domain (rest looked up from reference TRBV28 and TRBJ2-7): DVKVTQSSRYLVKRTGEKVFLECVQDMDHENMFWYRQDPGLGLRLIYFSYDVKMKEKGDIPEGYSVSREKKERFSLILESASTNQTSMYLCASSYYSRGRDYEQYFGPGTRLTVT.

This clonotype has just one count. V is TRBV28 and J is TRBJ1-1; D is unclear. This CDR3 is 15 amino acids long. Germline V gene sequence: CDR1 MDHEN, CDR2 SYDVKM. V lost 6 bases to trimming and J lost 5 bases, with 19 bases between them. The CDR3 nucleotides read TGTGCCAGCAGCATGCGAGGTAGAACGAGGACTGAAGCTTTCTTT. Protein: CASSMRGRTRTEAFF.

The rearrangement joins TRBV5-1 to TRBJ2-1; perhaps D is TRBD1 or TRBD2 (5 bases each). The CDR3 runs to 16 residues. CDR1 and CDR2 from the germline V gene are SGHRS and YFSETQ. The ends were cut back, 0 bases at V and 4 bases at J, with 14 bases in the middle. This CDR3 reads CASSLVGELTYNEQFF. CDR3 nucleotides: TGCGCCAGCAGCTTGGTAGGGGAGCTAACGTACAATGAGCAGTTCTTC.

The chain recombines TRBV14 with TRBJ2-7; D uncertain. Trimming left V 0 bases short and J 2 bases short, with 8 bases between. Germline V gene sequence: CDR1 SGHDN, CDR2 FVKESK. The length of the CDR3 is 14 residues. CDR3 residues: CASSQEIAPYEQYF. The CDR3 DNA reads as TGTGCCAGCAGCCAAGAGATAGCCCCCTACGAGCAGTACTTC.

Only a few counts were recorded for this clonotype. The genes are TRBV5-4 and TRBJ2-2, with D maybe TRBD2 (5 bases). Trimming left V 3 bases short and J 0 bases short, with 12 bases between. Per germline, CDR1 SGHNT and CDR2 YYREEE (reference sequence). CDR3 size: 16 residues. The CDR3 loop is CASSSLTEANTGELFF. CDR3 in DNA: TGTGCCAGCAGCTCCCTGACGGAGGCGAACACCGGGGAGCTGTTTTTT.

This clonotype was seen a handful of times. CDR3 residues: CATQAFMNTEAFF. The CDR3 DNA reads TGTGCCACACAGGCATTTATGAACACTGAAGCTTTCTTT. The chain has TRBV12-3 or TRBV12-4 and TRBJ1-1, with a tentative D call TRBD1 (5 bases). Between the trimmed V and J ends, which lost 10 bases and 0 bases, there was a span of 12 bases. The CDR3 loop spans 13 amino acids.

As to this clonotype: The junction departs from germline at one end; a sequencing error may be responsible. The chain has TRBV12-3 or TRBV12-4 and TRBJ2-3; D assignment may be TRBD1 or TRBD2 (6 bases each). The CDR3 is made up of 15 amino acids. CDR3 DNA: TGTACCAGCACCCTGGGGGGCCGGTTAGCAGATACGCAGTATTTT. Its protein is CTSTLGGRLADTQYF.

The rearrangement joins TRBV6-2 or TRBV6-3 to TRBJ2-7; no reliable D call. The germline V gene encodes CDR1 MNHEY and CDR2 SVGEGT. This CDR3 contains 11 residues. Trimming cost V 6 bases and J 7 bases, with 10 bases left between them. CDR3 sequence: CASSQMGEQYF. The CDR3 DNA sequence: TGTGCCAGCAGCCAGATGGGGGAGCAGTACTTC.

V gene TRBV9 combines with J gene TRBJ2-3; 9 bases align to TRBD2. V lost 4 bases to trimming and J lost 7 bases; unmatched junction nucleotides: 22. CDR1 is SGDLS, CDR2 YYNGEE, per germline. The length of the CDR3 is 19 residues. The CDR3 nucleotides read TGTGCCAGCAGCATCAACCTCGCGGCTGGGGGCGGGGGGGCACATACGCAGTATTTT. It encodes CASSINLAAGGGGAHTQYF.